The source of this T cell receptor (beta chain) is a study of blood T cell repertoires in COVID-19 (dated by TCRdb to about 2020). Some background on the complete study: Samples from collaborators originated in the United States, Italy and Spain and spanned both the acute and convalescent phases of COVID-19. The prospective study material was composed of cDNA or gDNA derived from T cells, B-cell-depleted T cells, or PBMCs. Deeply sampled blood TCRbeta repertoires from subjects exposed to, actively infected with, or recovered from COVID-19 were included in the dataset. The repertoires were made available in a free public database intended to serve as a resource for research on the immune response to SARS-CoV-2. Samples were obtained from the ongoing ImmuneRACE study (first 160 participants) and from some 1,300 subjects provided by 6 global collaborators. A de-identified subject ID, COVID-19 status, age in years and sex were almost always included in the sample metadata. Where available, HLA class I and class II types were obtained from metadata supplied by the sample provider rather than from assay-based typing. The study at large found these results: The amount of clinical and demographic metadata varied by source and participant and was provided uncurated.

In the germline V gene, CDR1 corresponds to MGHRA and CDR2 to YSYEKL. The CDR3 holds 17 amino acids from the cysteine to the phenylalanine. Only CDR3 DNA is held: 51 bases, read in frame from base 1. V loses 0 bases, J loses 0 bases, and the germline ends lie 14 bases apart. TCRbeta CDR3 regions were amplified from genomic DNA by means of the immunoSEQ Assay, a bias-controlled multiplex PCR. On the authors' methods: Within the assay, amplification of reference gene primers was used to estimate how many nucleated cells each sample contained. To quantify the absolute abundance of each unique TCRbeta CDR3 rearrangement, sequence reads were collapsed and filtered. For each sample, productive Simpson clonality was calculated as the square root of Simpson's diversity index across productive rearrangements. This immuneACCESS table, as held by TCRdb, lists in-frame sequences with V and J called but not all clones. Of the missing ones, under half trace to an unresolved V gene in checked studies; the others have no known cause. For V, J and clone size, that table is used; D and trimming come from the DNA. The sample has under 95,000 clones on record, 75% to 95% of them singletons. The leading ten clones occupy under 5% of the sample.

For this clone: The target of this receptor is not known. No much larger clone is present one base from it, and per-base qualities are unavailable.

Collaborating institutions collected whole blood in K2EDTA tubes following their own protocols. Collaborator samples were shipped for TCRbeta analysis as frozen whole blood, isolated PBMCs, or DNA extracted from either sample type. The TCR was taken from a woman aged 50 to 65 in a cohort sampled during active COVID-19. The receptor chain draws on TRBV4-1 and TRBJ1-2; a weak D assignment points to TRBD1 (6 bases agree). Sequencing input: peripheral blood. This receptor has the CDR3 CASSQDSGDKANYGYTF. The DNA reads as follows: TGCGCCAGCAGCCAAGATTCCGGGGACAAAGCTAACTATGGCTACACCTTC.